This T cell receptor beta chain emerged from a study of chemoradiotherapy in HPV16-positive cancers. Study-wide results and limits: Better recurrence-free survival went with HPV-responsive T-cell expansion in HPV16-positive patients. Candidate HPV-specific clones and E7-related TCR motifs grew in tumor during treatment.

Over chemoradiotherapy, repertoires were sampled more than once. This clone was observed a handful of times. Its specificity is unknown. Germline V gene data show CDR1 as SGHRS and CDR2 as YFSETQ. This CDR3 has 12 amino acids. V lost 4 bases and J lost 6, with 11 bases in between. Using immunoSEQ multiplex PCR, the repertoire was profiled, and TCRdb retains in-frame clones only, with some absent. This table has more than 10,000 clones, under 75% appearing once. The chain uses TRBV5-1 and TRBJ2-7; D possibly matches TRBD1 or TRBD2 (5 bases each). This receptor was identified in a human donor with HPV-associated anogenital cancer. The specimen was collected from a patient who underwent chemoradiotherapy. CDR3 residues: CASSPGQGEQYF. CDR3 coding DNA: TGCGCCAGCAGCCCGGGGCAGGGCGAGCAGTACTTC.